Here is one T cell receptor beta chain with its context. Its target is not known. The data were taken from a study of cytomegalovirus exposure and HLA in healthy donors. Trimming took 6 bases from V and 5 from J; bases not matched to a gene: 7. Looked up from germline, CDR1 is LGHNA and CDR2 is YNFKEQ. The CDR3 contains 15 residues. Whole-study results and caveats: Most of the TCR beta V segments (in an earlier analysis) were productive either about 87% or about 30% of the time.

The PCR had 60 Vbeta and 13 Jbeta primers. Sequenced by immunoSEQ multiplex PCR; TCRdb stores in-frame clones only, minus some. There are more than 85,000 clones in the sample; around 80% occur only once, and more than 6.5% lies in the top ten. The specimen was PBMCs. The chain recombines TRBV4-2 with TRBJ2-7; TRBD2 matches at 13 bases. This receptor was obtained from a man aged 40-49 years in good health and CMV-seropositive. CDR3 sequence: CASSYGTSGNDEQYF. The CDR3 DNA reads as TGTGCCAGCAGTTACGGGACTAGCGGGAACGACGAGCAGTACTTC.